These 18 T cell receptor beta chains were all obtained from the same sample, sequenced in a study of response to subunit inactivated influenza vaccine. TCRdb re-derived calls from the RT-PCR reads in MiXCR, one entry per CDR3 protein. The sample contains some 600,000 distinct CDR3 sequences, around 15% of which appear only once. This sample comprised PBMCs from blood, obtained approximately 15 days before vaccination. These receptors were taken from a man between 50 and 59 years old who received an inactivated influenza vaccine.

V and J are TRBV2 and TRBJ2-3; 14 bases are shared with TRBD2. V was clipped by 9 bases and J by 5 bases; unmatched bases: 7. CDR1 is SNHLY and CDR2 is FYNNEI in the germline V gene. CDR3 size: 15 residues. The CDR3 here is CASRLAGGLKDTQYF. The CDR3 nucleotides are TGTGCCAGTCGACTAGCGGGGGGGCTTAAAGATACGCAGTATTTT. Combining the CDR3 with reference TRBV2 and TRBJ2-3 gives the whole variable domain EPEVTQTPSHQVTQMGQEVILRCVPISNHLYFYWYRQILGQKVEFLVSFYNNEISEKSEIFDDQFSVERPDGSNFTLKIRSTKLEDSAMYFCASRLAGGLKDTQYFGPGTRLTVL.

This clonotype was observed a handful of times. The chain is built from TRBV7-9 and TRBJ2-3, with 10 positions matching TRBD2. CDR1 SEHNR and CDR2 FQNEAQ come from the germline V gene (reference sequence). J was trimmed by 4 bases and V by 5 bases; bases with no gene match: 6. The CDR3 loop spans 15 amino acids. This CDR3 is CASSLSGRMADTQYF. Here the CDR3 DNA reads TGTGCCAGCAGCCTTAGCGGGAGGATGGCAGATACGCAGTATTTT.

The V gene is TRBV6-2 or TRBV6-3, the J gene TRBJ1-3; the D is unclear. CDR3 length: 15 residues. Trimming pared 2 bases from V and 0 bases from J, leaving 8 bases between. From germline, CDR1 is MNHEY and CDR2 SVGEGT. This CDR3 is CASSYTGSSGNTIYF. Written as DNA, the CDR3 is TGTGCCAGCAGTTACACCGGGAGCTCTGGAAACACCATATATTTT.

The rearrangement links TRBV12-3 or TRBV12-4 to TRBJ2-6; 9 bases line up with TRBD2. V lost 6 bases to trimming and J lost 4 bases; unmatched junction nucleotides: 19. This CDR3 contains 20 residues. In DNA form, the CDR3 reads TGTGCCAGCAGCCCCTCTCGGACTAGCGTCCCACCCCCCGGGGCCAACGTCCTGACTTTC. Its translation is CASSPSRTSVPPPGANVLTF.

This clonotype has only a few counts. This chain's CDR3 is CASSRTSGPSYQETQYF. The CDR3 coding sequence is TGTGCCAGCAGCAGGACTAGCGGACCCTCGTACCAAGAGACCCAGTACTTC. The chain is built from TRBV11-3 and TRBJ2-5, with 10 bases that match TRBD2. CDR3 length: 17 residues. Losses at the gene ends were 5 bases for V and 0 bases for J; bases not matched to a gene: 9. Looked up from germline, CDR1 is SGHNT and CDR2 is YENEEA.

The chain combines TRBV4-1 with TRBJ1-4, with 7 bases aligning to TRBD1. Germline V CDR1 and CDR2: MGHRA, YSYEKL. V gave up 3 bases and J gave up 8 bases; unmatched junction bases: 6. This CDR3 is 14 amino acids long. CDR3 in amino acids: CASSHAGGEEKLFF. In DNA form, the CDR3 reads TGCGCCAGCAGCCATGCAGGGGGAGAGGAAAAACTGTTTTTT.

The chain is built from TRBV4-3 and TRBJ2-3, with TRBD1 as a possible D gene (5 bases). Trimming pared 0 bases from V and 0 bases from J, leaving 13 bases between. Germline V gene lookup returns CDR1 LGHNA and CDR2 YSLEER. The CDR3 is 17 residues long. The CDR3 here is CASSQDAQATSTDTQYF. The CDR3 DNA reads as TGCGCCAGCAGCCAAGATGCACAGGCTACTAGCACAGATACGCAGTATTTT.

This clonotype was picked up a small number of times. The genes are TRBV18 and TRBJ2-5, with D hard to call. Trimming left V 1 base short and J 1 base short, with 7 bases between. Germline CDR1 and CDR2: KGHSH and LQKENI. This CDR3 spans 14 amino acids. This CDR3 reads CASSPRNLQETQYF. The CDR3 nucleotides are TGTGCCAGCTCACCACGGAATCTCCAAGAGACCCAGTACTTC.

There are a few counts of this clonotype. The J gene is TRBJ2-1, the V gene TRBV6-5, with D perhaps matching TRBD1 or TRBD2 (5 bases each). Germline V gene sequence: CDR1 MNHEY, CDR2 SVGAGI. The CDR3 length is 14 residues. With 5 bases removed from V and 10 bases from J, the gap between germline ends came to 18 bases. The CDR3: CASSTRPRKGEQFF. CDR3 coding DNA: TGTGCCAGCAGTACTAGGCCCCGTAAGGGGGAGCAGTTCTTC.

The chain combines TRBV3-1 with TRBJ1-6, with D possibly being TRBD1 (5 bases). The CDR3 runs to 15 residues. With 1 base removed from V and 7 bases from J, the gap between germline ends came to 11 bases. CDR1 and CDR2 from the germline V gene are LGHDT and YNNKEL (reference sequence). CDR3 nucleotide sequence: TGTGCCAGCAGCCAAGTAGGGGTGCTAAATTCACCCCTCCACTTT. Residues: CASSQVGVLNSPLHF.

This clonotype has at least ten counts. The chain uses TRBV6-5 and TRBJ1-1; 7 nucleotides match TRBD1. The CDR3 consists of 16 residues. The germline V gene encodes CDR1 MNHEY and CDR2 SVGAGI. V shed 2 bases and J 5 bases; nucleotides not matched to a gene: 11. The CDR3 nucleotides read TGTGCCAGCAGTTACCCACGACAGGGAGGAGGAACTGAAGCTTTCTTT. The encoded protein is CASSYPRQGGGTEAFF.

This clonotype was seen a handful of times. The CDR3: CASSHGTSGDEQFF. The CDR3 DNA reads TGCGCCAGCAGCCATGGGACTAGCGGGGACGAGCAGTTCTTC. The chain combines TRBV5-1 with TRBJ2-1, with 13 bases that match TRBD2. This CDR3 is 14 amino acids long. The V segment lost 4 bases and the J segment 10 bases; nucleotides outside the gene matches: 5. Germline CDR1 SGHRS, CDR2 YFSETQ.

In this sample, this clonotype turned up many times. The chain combines TRBV12-3 or TRBV12-4 with TRBJ1-5; unclear D gene. V shed 5 bases and J shed 4 bases, with 6 bases lying between them. This CDR3 spans 12 amino acids. The CDR3 is CASSPGNQPQHF. DNA of the CDR3: TGTGCCAGCAGTCCGGGGAATCAGCCCCAGCATTTT.

The chain is built from TRBV18 and TRBJ1-4, with D perhaps matching TRBD1 (6 bases). Trimming removed 2 bases at V and 0 bases at J, with 13 bases between. CDR1 and CDR2 from the germline V gene are KGHSH and LQKENI. This CDR3 region has 17 residues. CDR3 protein: CASSPGQGIATNEKLFF. CDR3 nucleotide sequence: TGTGCCAGCTCACCAGGCCAGGGGATAGCAACTAATGAAAAACTGTTTTTT. Full variable domain (remainder filled in from reference TRBV18 and TRBJ1-4): NAGVMQNPRHLVRRRGQEARLRCSPMKGHSHVYWYRQLPEEGLKFMVYLQKENIIDESGMPKERFSAEFPKEGPSILRIQQVVRGDSAAYFCASSPGQGIATNEKLFFGSGTQLSVL.

Only a few counts were recorded for this clonotype. The chain links TRBV12-3 or TRBV12-4 to TRBJ2-7; 8 bases are shared with TRBD1. This CDR3 spans 14 amino acids. The V gene end was trimmed by 2 bases and the J gene end by 6 bases; junction bases not matched to a gene: 6. This CDR3 reads CASSLSRGPSEQYF. DNA of the CDR3: TGTGCCAGCAGTTTATCCAGGGGGCCCTCCGAGCAGTACTTC.

This chain links TRBV5-1 with TRBJ2-3; D call uncertain. Trimming took off 0 bases at V and 4 bases at J, with 9 bases between the two ends. Germline V lookup: CDR1 SGHRS, CDR2 YFSETQ. The CDR3 is 14 amino acids. CDR3 amino acids: CASSLGRLPDTQYF. The CDR3 DNA follows: TGCGCCAGCAGCTTGGGCAGGTTACCAGATACGCAGTATTTT.

This clonotype has just a few counts. This chain connects TRBV29-1 to TRBJ2-3; 7 bases are shared with TRBD2. The V gene end was trimmed by 0 bases and the J gene end by 7 bases; junction bases not matched to a gene: 10. CDR1 is SQVTM and CDR2 is ANQGSEA in the germline V gene. This CDR3 contains 15 residues. The CDR3 DNA is TGCAGCGTTGAAGATCGGTGGACTAGTCCGAATACGCAGTATTTT. Its protein is CSVEDRWTSPNTQYF.

V gene TRBV2 combines with J gene TRBJ2-1; 11 bases match TRBD2. The CDR3 covers 20 residues. Germline V gene lookup returns CDR1 SNHLY and CDR2 FYNNEI. V lost 7 bases and J lost 5; bases outside the gene matches: 22. The CDR3 DNA sequence: TGTGCCAGCACAAACGGGGGACTAGCGGAGAGAGGATGGAATAACAATGAGCAGTTCTTC. Its protein product is CASTNGGLAERGWNNNEQFF.